This TCR beta chain was recovered during a study of T-cell memory formation after mild COVID-19. Constant-segment-primed 5'RACE gave TCR alpha and TCR beta cDNA libraries with sample barcodes and UMIs. TCRdb itself ran the 5' RACE reads through MiXCR, one entry per CDR3 protein. Of about 260,000 distinct CDR3 sequences in the sample, roughly 8.2% were seen once. This clonotype was found many times. V lost 0 bases to trimming and J lost 12 bases, with 19 bases between them. Germline-derived CDR1 and CDR2 are SGHRS and YFSETQ. The CDR3 is made up of 15 amino acids. The chain employs TRBV5-1 and TRBJ2-1; D may match TRBD1 or TRBD2 (5 bases each). The receptor's source is a man aged 18 to 30 who had mild COVID-19 (a few samples of this study predate the infection). Cell type and time point are not known. The sample taken for sequencing was PBMCs or a T cell subset sorted from them (not recorded which). CDR3 sequence: CASSLVRDPALRQFF. The CDR3 DNA sequence: TGCGCCAGCAGCTTGGTCCGGGACCCGGCATTGCGGCAGTTCTTC.